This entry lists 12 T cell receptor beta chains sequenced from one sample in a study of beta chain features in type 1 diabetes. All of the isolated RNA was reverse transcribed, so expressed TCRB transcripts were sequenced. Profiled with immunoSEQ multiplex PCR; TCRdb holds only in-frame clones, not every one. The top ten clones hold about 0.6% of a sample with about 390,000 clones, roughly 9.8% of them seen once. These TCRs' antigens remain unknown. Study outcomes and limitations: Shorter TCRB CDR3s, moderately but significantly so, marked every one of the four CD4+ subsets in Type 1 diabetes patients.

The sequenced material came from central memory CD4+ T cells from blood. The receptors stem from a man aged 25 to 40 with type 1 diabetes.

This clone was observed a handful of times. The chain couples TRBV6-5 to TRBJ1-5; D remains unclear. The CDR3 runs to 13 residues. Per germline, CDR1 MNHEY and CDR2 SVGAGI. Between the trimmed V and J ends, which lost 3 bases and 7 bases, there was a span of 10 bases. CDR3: CASSYGRDQPQHF. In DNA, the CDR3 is TGTGCCAGCAGTTATGGCCGCGACCAGCCCCAGCATTTT.

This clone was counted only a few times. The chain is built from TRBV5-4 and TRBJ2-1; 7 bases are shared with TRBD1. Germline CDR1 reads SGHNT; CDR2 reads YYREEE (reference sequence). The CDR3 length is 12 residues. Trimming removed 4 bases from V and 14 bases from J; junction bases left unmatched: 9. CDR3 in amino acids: CASSPSGTVKFF. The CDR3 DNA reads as TGTGCCAGCAGCCCCTCCGGGACAGTAAAGTTCTTC.

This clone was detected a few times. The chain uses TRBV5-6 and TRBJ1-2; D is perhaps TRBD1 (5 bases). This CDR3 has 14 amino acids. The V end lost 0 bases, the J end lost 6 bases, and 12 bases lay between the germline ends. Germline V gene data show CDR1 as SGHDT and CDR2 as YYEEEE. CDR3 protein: CASSLGQGSDGYTF. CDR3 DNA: TGTGCCAGCAGCTTGGGGCAGGGCTCCGATGGCTACACCTTC.

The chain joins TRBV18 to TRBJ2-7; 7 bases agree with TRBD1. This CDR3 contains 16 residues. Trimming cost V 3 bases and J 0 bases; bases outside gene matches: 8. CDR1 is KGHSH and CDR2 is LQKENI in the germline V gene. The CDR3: CASSPARAGGSYEQYF. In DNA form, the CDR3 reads TGTGCCAGCTCACCGGCGAGGGCAGGGGGCTCCTACGAGCAGTACTTC.

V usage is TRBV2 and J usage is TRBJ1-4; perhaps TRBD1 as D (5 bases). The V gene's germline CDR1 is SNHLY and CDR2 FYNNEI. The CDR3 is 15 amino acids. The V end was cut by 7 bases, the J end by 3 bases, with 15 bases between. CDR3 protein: CASTRQGGANEKLFF. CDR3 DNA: TGTGCCAGCACCCGGCAGGGAGGCGCTAATGAAAAACTGTTTTTT.

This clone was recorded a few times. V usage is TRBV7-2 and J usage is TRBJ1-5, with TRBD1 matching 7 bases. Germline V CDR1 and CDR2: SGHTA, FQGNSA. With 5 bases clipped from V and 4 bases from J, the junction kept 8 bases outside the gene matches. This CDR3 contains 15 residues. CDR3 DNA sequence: TGTGCCAGCAGCCCTAACCGACAGGGAAATCAGCCCCAGCATTTT. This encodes CASSPNRQGNQPQHF.

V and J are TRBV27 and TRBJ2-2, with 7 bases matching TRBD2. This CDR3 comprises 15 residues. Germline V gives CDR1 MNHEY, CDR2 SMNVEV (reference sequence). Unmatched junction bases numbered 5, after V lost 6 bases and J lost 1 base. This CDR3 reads CASRLSGRNTGELFF. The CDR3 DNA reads TGTGCCAGCAGACTTAGCGGGCGGAACACCGGGGAGCTGTTTTTT.

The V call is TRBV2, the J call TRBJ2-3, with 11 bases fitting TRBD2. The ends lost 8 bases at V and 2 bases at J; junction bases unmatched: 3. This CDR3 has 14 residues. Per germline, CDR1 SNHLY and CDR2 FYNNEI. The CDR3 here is CASVTSGNTDTQYF. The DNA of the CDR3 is TGTGCCAGCGTGACTAGCGGGAACACAGATACGCAGTATTTT.

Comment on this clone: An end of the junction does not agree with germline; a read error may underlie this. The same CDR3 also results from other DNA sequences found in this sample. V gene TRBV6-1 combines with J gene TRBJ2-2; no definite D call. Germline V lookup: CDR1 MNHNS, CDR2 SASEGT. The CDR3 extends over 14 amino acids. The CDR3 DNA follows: TGTGCCAGCAGTGAAAGACGGAACACTGGGGAGCTGTTTTTT. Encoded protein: CASSERRNTGELFF.

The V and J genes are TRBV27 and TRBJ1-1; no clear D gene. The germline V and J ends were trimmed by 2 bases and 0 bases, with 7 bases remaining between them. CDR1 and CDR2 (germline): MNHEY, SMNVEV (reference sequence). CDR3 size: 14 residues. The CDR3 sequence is CASSLEPLNTEAFF. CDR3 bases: TGTGCCAGCAGTTTAGAACCGCTGAACACTGAAGCTTTCTTT.

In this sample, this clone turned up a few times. The CDR3 sequence is CATGGRDYSPLHF. The CDR3 DNA is TGTGCCACAGGAGGCAGGGACTACTCACCCCTCCACTTT. J is TRBJ1-6 and V is TRBV6-5, with TRBD1 as a possible D gene (5 bases). Trimming took off 10 bases at V and 10 bases at J, with 17 bases between the two ends. CDR1 and CDR2 (germline): MNHEY, SVGAGI. CDR3 length: 13 amino acids.

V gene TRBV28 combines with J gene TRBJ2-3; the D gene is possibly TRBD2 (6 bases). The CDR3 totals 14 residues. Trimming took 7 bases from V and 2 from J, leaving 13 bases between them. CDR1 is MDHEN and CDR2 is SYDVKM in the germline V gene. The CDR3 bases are TGTGCCAGCAACCAGGGCGGGGACACAGATACGCAGTATTTT. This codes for CASNQGGDTDTQYF.